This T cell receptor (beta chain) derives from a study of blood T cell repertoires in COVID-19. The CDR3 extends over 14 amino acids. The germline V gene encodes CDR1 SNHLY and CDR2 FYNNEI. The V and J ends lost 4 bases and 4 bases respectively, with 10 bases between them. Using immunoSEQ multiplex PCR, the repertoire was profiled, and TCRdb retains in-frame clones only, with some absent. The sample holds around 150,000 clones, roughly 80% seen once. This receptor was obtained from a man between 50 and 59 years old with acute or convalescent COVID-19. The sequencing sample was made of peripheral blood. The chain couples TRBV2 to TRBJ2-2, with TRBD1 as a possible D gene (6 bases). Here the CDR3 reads CASSARTATGELFF. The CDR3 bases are TGTGCCAGCAGTGCCAGGACAGCCACCGGGGAGCTGTTTTTT.